The clone carrying this TCR beta chain appeared once. The sample originates from a study of shared clonotypes between healthy human individuals. Data came from immunoSEQ multiplex PCR; TCRdb stores just in-frame clones and leaves some out. Among about 1 million clones listed, around 76% were seen once. The V gene lost 4 bases and the J gene lost 0 bases, with 12 bases spanning the gap. The CDR3 length is 16 residues. Germline values: CDR1 SGHTA, CDR2 FQGNSA. V usage is TRBV7-2 and J usage is TRBJ2-2; D perhaps matches TRBD1 (5 bases). This receptor was identified in a man aged 18 to 29 in good health. Sequenced sample: memory CD4+ T cells sorted from blood. As for subset: CD45RA-negative fraction. In DNA, the CDR3 is TGTGCCAGCAGCTCCCAGGGAATTCCGAACACCGGGGAGCTGTTTTTT. Translating gives CASSSQGIPNTGELFF.